The T cell receptor (beta chain) under discussion was sequenced for a study of blood T cells in healthy people across ages (dated by TCRdb to about 2015). Regarding the study in general: In model experiments, template switching captured roughly one uniquely barcoded TCR beta cDNA molecule for every two T cells. The study measured age-related changes in TCR beta repertoire diversity using deep sequencing normalized with unique cDNA molecular identifiers. The donors were divided into four age groups: young (average around 16 years), middle-aged (around 37), aged (about 56) and long-lived (about 79). To avoid experimental bias, donors of different ages were randomly spread across the sequencing lanes. The study analyzed two additional independent replicas of 1 million unique cDNA reads from the same blood draw for two donors, one aged 18 to 30 and one aged 80 or older. Broader findings and caveats from the paper: Bulk unsorted PBMC profiling prevented conclusive comparison of naive and antigen-experienced compartments. Observed TCR beta diversity per million T cells fell roughly linearly with age, and a significant reduction was already apparent by age around 40. Estimates of total diversity based on one million sequenced T cells were considered lower bounds and underestimates. A strong correlation was found between observed TCR beta diversity and the percentage of naive T cells measured by flow cytometry. The long-lived group showed more naive CD4+ T cells, fewer expanded clones and increased TCR diversity than the aged group, suggesting age selection. Because donor CMV infection status was unknown, age-related changes in expanded clonotypes were potentially confounded.

Donors were a few dozen systemically healthy Caucasian individuals from Russia aged roughly 6 to 95 years. Roughly 11 milliliters of peripheral blood were drawn from each donor into EDTA-treated Vacutainer tubes. Ficoll-Paque density-gradient centrifugation was used to isolate PBMCs, with at least 6 million per sample. Total RNA was extracted from PBMCs with Trizol reagent, with at least 5 micrograms obtained per sample. For every donor, an aliquot of PBMCs went through flow cytometry to measure the percentages of naive CD45RAhigh/CD27high T cells. Note on this clonotype: Its antigen is not yet known. Base-call qualities are not available, and no considerably larger clone is one nucleotide away.

After removal of 10 bases from V and 4 bases from J, the junction retains 8 bases not matched to a gene. According to the germline V gene, CDR1 reads SNHLY and CDR2 reads FYNNEI. The CDR3 numbers 13 residues from cysteine through phenylalanine. The CDR3 DNA has 39 bases and is translated from base 1. Libraries were built with 5' RACE. Instrument used: Illumina HiSeq 2500. A second PCR of roughly 7 to 11 cycles was run with a J-beta primer mix and a sample-barcoded 5' primer. A unique molecular identifier was introduced onto each TCR beta cDNA molecule by a template-switch 5' adaptor carrying 12 random nucleotides. At least 2.5 million CDR3-containing paired-end reads were obtained from each sample. All of the RNA was converted into first-strand cDNA using the Mint cDNA synthesis kit, with a TRBC-specific oligonucleotide serving as the primer. All cDNA was treated with uracil-DNA glycosylase and then went through a first 18-cycle PCR with the universal primers M1SS and BC2_uni_R. The original methods were these. For normalization, 1 million high-quality reads were randomly selected from each sample, with every read carrying a distinct molecular identifier. Instead of being binned into consensus sequences, reads that shared molecular identifiers were thrown out. MiTCR, run with a Q25 quality threshold and the strictest error-elimination algorithm, handled CDR3 identification, clonotype clustering and error correction. A nonparametric unseen species model with Euler transformation was used to estimate lower-bound total TCR beta diversity. TCRdb reworked the public reads: Q25 trimming with fastp, MiXCR clone assembly, productive beta chains retained. Records with the same CDR3 protein are collapsed into one entry carrying the most frequent genes and DNA. It is TCRdb's table, rather than the study itself, that gives the V and J calls and clone size. This sample has 700,000 to 850,000 distinct CDR3 sequences in its table, and 53% of those were observed once. The ten most abundant clones make up approximately 40% of the sample.

This sequence was found in a man at least 80 years old in good health. The sequenced sample consisted of blood. This chain joins TRBV2 to TRBJ2-3, and 7 bases in between align with TRBD2. The bases are TGTGCCACTCGCGGGCTAGCGGCAGATACGCAGTATTTT. This translates into CATRGLAADTQYF.